Listed here are 4 T cell receptor beta chains from one sample, sequenced in a study of blood T cell repertoires in COVID-19. TCRdb's copy holds only in-frame clones and misses some; the assay was immunoSEQ multiplex PCR. The profile shows about 220,000 clones, roughly 85% of them singletons. Sequenced input: peripheral blood. These receptor sequences come from a man in his forties or fifties who had recovered from COVID-19.

CDR3 nucleotides: TGTGCCAGCAGCCCGGGAGGGCCTGCTCTTGAGCAGTTCTTC. Translation: CASSPGGPALEQFF. This chain joins TRBV28 and TRBJ2-1; 8 bases line up with TRBD2. The CDR3 is 14 residues long. Germline V gene lookup returns CDR1 MDHEN and CDR2 SYDVKM. Unmatched junction bases numbered 10, after V lost 6 bases and J lost 9 bases.

This chain connects TRBV7-8 to TRBJ2-7, with 8 bases that match TRBD1. This CDR3 is built from 14 residues. V lost 5 bases and J lost 9; bases outside the gene matches: 12. Germline values: CDR1 SGHVS, CDR2 FQNEAQ. The CDR3 is CASSVGQGVSWQYF. The CDR3, as DNA: TGTGCCAGCAGCGTAGGACAGGGCGTTTCTTGGCAGTACTTC.

The table lists this clone with a few counts. The chain is built from TRBV5-1 and TRBJ2-3; tentatively, D is TRBD1 (6 bases). This CDR3 spans 13 amino acids. The germline V gene has CDR1 SGHRS and CDR2 YFSETQ. Trimming took 1 base from V and 4 from J, leaving 7 bases between them. CDR3 region: CASSLWGPDTQYF. The CDR3 DNA is TGCGCCAGCAGCTTGTGGGGGCCAGATACGCAGTATTTT.

The chain combines TRBV9 with TRBJ1-1; D might be TRBD1 (6 bases). Deletions cut 0 bases from V and 0 bases from J, with 21 bases between. The CDR3 sequence is 19 residues long. CDR1 is SGDLS and CDR2 is YYNGEE in the germline V gene. The CDR3 DNA follows: TGTGCCAGCAGCGTAGCTAACGCAGGGTTTGGGGACATGAACACTGAAGCTTTCTTT. Translation gives CASSVANAGFGDMNTEAFF.